This T cell receptor beta chain was sequenced in a study of blood T cell repertoires in COVID-19. Across the study: The United States, Italy and Spain provided the acute and convalescent COVID-19 samples. From T cells, B-cell-depleted T cells, or PBMCs came the material, which was cDNA or gDNA.

Germline values: CDR1 SGHDT, CDR2 YYEEEE. The CDR3 is 15 amino acids. V lost 1 base, J lost 5 bases, and 15 bases lay in between. Study processing details: Reference gene primers were amplified, and this amplification served to estimate nucleated cell counts. Libraries were prepared by immunoSEQ multiplex PCR; TCRdb keeps only in-frame clonotypes and omits some of them. The V and J calls and clone size were taken over from that table, and D and trimming were inferred from the DNA. The data hold under 300,000 clones, with roughly 90% observed a single time. The specimen was peripheral blood. V usage is TRBV5-6 and J usage is TRBJ1-1, with a weak D call TRBD1 (5 bases). This receptor was obtained from a man in his sixties who had recovered from COVID-19. CDR3 bases: TGTGCCAGCAGCTTGCTTGGGGCGCTGGGTACTGAAGCTTTCTTT. Its translation is CASSLLGALGTEAFF.